One sample yielded the 17 T cell receptor beta chains listed below, sequenced in a study of blood T cells in healthy people across ages. Primers used in a second PCR of roughly 7 to 11 cycles were a sample-barcoded 5' primer and a J-beta primer mix. In TCRdb, the 5' RACE reads were re-called with MiXCR into one record per CDR3 protein. The table has about 1.6 million distinct CDR3 sequences, around 36% seen once. Sequencing was performed on blood. These receptors were obtained from a woman between 25 and 40 years old in good health.

V is TRBV15 and J is TRBJ2-2; 7 bases align to TRBD1. Germline V CDR1 and CDR2: LNHNV, YYDKDF (reference sequence). With 6 bases clipped from V and 6 bases from J, the junction kept 7 bases outside the gene matches. This CDR3 has 14 amino acids. This CDR3 reads CATSRQGSAGELFF. DNA for the CDR3: TGTGCCACCAGTCGACAGGGATCGGCCGGGGAGCTGTTTTTT.

Only a few counts were recorded for this clonotype. The V gene is TRBV20-1, the J gene TRBJ1-1; weak D call: TRBD1 (5 bases). Germline V gene sequence: CDR1 DFQATT, CDR2 SNEGSKA (reference sequence). The CDR3 totals 15 residues. The V end was cut by 1 base, the J end by 4 bases, with 16 bases between. The CDR3 sequence: CSARVLGQGGTEAFF. The CDR3 DNA follows: TGCAGTGCTAGAGTTCTGGGGCAGGGCGGCACTGAAGCTTTCTTT.

The gene calls are TRBV7-8 and TRBJ2-3; D unclear. Germline CDR1 reads SGHVS; CDR2 reads FQNEAQ. The CDR3 spans 15 residues. Trimming pared 3 bases from V and 4 bases from J, leaving 14 bases between. The CDR3 sequence: CASSLIGSGADTQYF. In DNA form, the CDR3 reads TGTGCCAGCAGCTTGATTGGGTCTGGTGCAGATACGCAGTATTTT.

The table lists this clonotype with a few counts. The genes are TRBV21-1 and TRBJ2-5; the table names TRBD2, a call not compared with the DNA. TRBV21-1 is deemed a pseudogene. The CDR3 loop spans 14 amino acids. CDR3 sequence (DNA): TGTGCCAGATTCCCCGCAGGCTTCGGGGAGACCCAGTACTTC. Amino acids: CARFPAGFGETQYF.

Details on this clonotype: At one boundary the junction diverges from the germline segment, which might be a read error. V usage is TRBV5-8 and J usage is TRBJ2-7; a weak D match, TRBD2 (6 bases). In germline, CDR1 is SGHTS, CDR2 YDEGEE. The CDR3 runs to 15 residues. The CDR3 DNA follows: TGTGCCAACAGCTCCTTTCGGGAGAGCTCCTACGAGCAGTACTTC. As protein: CANSSFRESSYEQYF. The whole variable domain, remainder taken from reference TRBV5-8 and TRBJ2-7, is EAGVTQSPTHLIKTRGQQATLRCSPISGHTSVYWYQQALGLGLQFLLWYDEGEERNRGNFPPRFSGRQFPNYSSELNVNALELEDSALYLCANSSFRESSYEQYFGPGTRLTVT.

CDR3 sequence: CASSLRRRPSGRAWYNEQFF. CDR3 sequence (DNA): TGTGCCAGCAGTTTACGCCGGCGGCCTAGCGGGAGGGCCTGGTACAATGAGCAGTTCTTC. The V call is TRBV28, the J call TRBJ2-1, with 12 bases identical to TRBD2. The CDR3 is 20 amino acids. CDR1 and CDR2 from the germline V gene are MDHEN and SYDVKM. Trimming at V came to 2 bases and at J to 4 bases, leaving 15 bases not matched to a gene. Using reference TRBV28 and TRBJ2-1 for the parts outside the CDR3, the full variable domain is DVKVTQSSRYLVKRTGEKVFLECVQDMDHENMFWYRQDPGLGLRLIYFSYDVKMKEKGDIPEGYSVSREKKERFSLILESASTNQTSMYLCASSLRRRPSGRAWYNEQFFGPGTRLTVL.

The genes are TRBV10-3 and TRBJ2-7, with D unclear. Trimming pared 6 bases from V and 3 bases from J, leaving 6 bases between. The CDR3 extends over 11 amino acids. Germline V gene lookup returns CDR1 ENHRY and CDR2 SYGVKD. The CDR3 reads CAISEHYEQYF. For the CDR3, the DNA is TGTGCCATCAGCGAACACTACGAGCAGTACTTC.

This clonotype was detected only once. The chain links TRBV12-3 or TRBV12-4 to TRBJ2-3, with 7 bases that match TRBD2. V lost 6 bases to trimming and J lost 4 bases; unmatched junction nucleotides: 13. This CDR3 contains 16 residues. The CDR3 loop reads CASSPGGGGWADTQYF. In DNA form, the CDR3 reads TGTGCCAGCAGCCCAGGCGGCGGGGGATGGGCAGATACGCAGTATTTT.

The chain has TRBV20-1 and TRBJ2-5; unclear D gene. Germline CDR1 DFQATT, CDR2 SNEGSKA (reference sequence). The V end lost 4 bases, the J end lost 2 bases, and 17 bases lay between the germline ends. The CDR3 runs 15 residues. CDR3 residues: CSAKLGRRPQETQYF. CDR3 sequence (DNA): TGCAGTGCTAAGCTAGGACGTAGGCCTCAAGAGACCCAGTACTTC.

Only a few counts were recorded for this clonotype. This chain joins TRBV3-1 and TRBJ2-1; possible D gene TRBD1, 6 bases. Germline V gives CDR1 LGHDT, CDR2 YNNKEL (reference sequence). The V end lost 1 base, the J end lost 8 bases, and 9 bases lay between the germline ends. The CDR3 has 13 amino acids. In nucleotides, the CDR3 is TGTGCCAGCAGCCAAGTGACAGGCGATGAGCAGTTCTTC. It translates to CASSQVTGDEQFF.

This clonotype was observed a few times. One junction end disagrees with the germline gene, perhaps due to a read error. The rearrangement links TRBV11-2 to TRBJ2-3; D gene unclear. This CDR3 has 14 amino acids. Germline CDR1 SGHAT, CDR2 FQNNGV. CDR3 in DNA: TGCGCCAGCAGCGCAGGATCTTACACAGATACGCAGTATTTT. Its translation: CASSAGSYTDTQYF.

J is TRBJ2-7 and V is TRBV2, with 10 bases lining up with TRBD2. In germline, CDR1 is SNHLY, CDR2 FYNNEI. The V gene end was trimmed by 6 bases and the J gene end by 5 bases; junction bases not matched to a gene: 7. The CDR3 is made up of 14 amino acids. The CDR3 is CASSQREGPHEQYF. The CDR3 DNA sequence: TGTGCCAGCAGCCAGCGGGAGGGTCCCCACGAGCAGTACTTC.

CDR3 in amino acids: CASSRRGEGLSTDTQYF. CDR3 nucleotide sequence: TGTGCCAGCAGCCGGCGGGGGGAGGGCCTAAGCACAGATACGCAGTATTTT. The chain has TRBV3-1 and TRBJ2-3; 8 bases align to TRBD2. From germline, CDR1 is LGHDT and CDR2 YNNKEL (reference sequence). This CDR3 contains 17 residues. With V trimmed by 4 bases and J by 0 bases, 9 bases remained unmatched.

V and J are TRBV27 and TRBJ1-1; no firm D call. V shed 5 bases and J shed 0 bases, with 10 bases lying between them. The germline gives CDR1 MNHEY, CDR2 SMNVEV (reference sequence). The length of the CDR3 is 14 residues. CDR3 sequence (DNA): TGTGCCAGCAGTATGGGTGTGATGAACACTGAAGCTTTCTTT. This codes for CASSMGVMNTEAFF.

This clonotype has only a few counts. J is TRBJ2-5 and V is TRBV3-1; 9 nucleotides line up with TRBD2. The CDR3 runs 15 residues. V lost 1 base and J lost 4; bases outside the gene matches: 4. In germline, CDR1 is LGHDT, CDR2 YNNKEL (reference sequence). CDR3 residues: CASSQVAGEVETQYF. Written as DNA, the CDR3 is TGTGCCAGCAGCCAAGTAGCGGGAGAGGTAGAGACCCAGTACTTC.

The chain links TRBV15 to TRBJ2-3, with 7 bases fitting TRBD2. Unmatched junction bases numbered 7, after V lost 1 base and J lost 3 bases. Per the germline V gene, CDR1 is LNHNV and CDR2 is YYDKDF (reference sequence). This CDR3 has 16 residues. CDR3 coding DNA: TGTGCCACCAGCAGAGCCCGCGGGAGTGGGACAGATACGCAGTATTTT. The encoded protein is CATSRARGSGTDTQYF.

A few counts support this clonotype. The V and J genes are TRBV27 and TRBJ1-5; perhaps TRBD1 as D (5 bases). The ends were cut back, 8 bases at V and 15 bases at J, with 20 bases in the middle. This CDR3 region has 12 residues. Germline assignment: CDR1 MNHEY and CDR2 SMNVEV (reference sequence). CDR3 region: CASRLGDFAMHF. The CDR3 nucleotides read TGTGCCAGCCGATTGGGGGACTTCGCTATGCATTTT.